This TCR beta chain is drawn from a study of T cell responses to AZD1222 COVID-19 vaccine. Turning to the study itself: Second doses at about 4 or about 12 weeks were pooled.

Clones were sequenced by immunoSEQ multiplex PCR, and TCRdb holds only the in-frame ones, with some missing. The data show tens of thousands of clones, around 87% seen once. V was clipped by 4 bases and J by 1 base; unmatched bases: 10. The CDR3 has 16 residues. Germline CDR1 LGHDT, CDR2 YNNKEL (reference sequence). The TCR originated in an adult in good health. The rearrangement joins TRBV3-1 (or the pseudogene TRBV3-2) to TRBJ2-7; TRBD1 matches at 7 bases. Material: peripheral blood, obtained on day 0 of AZD1222 vaccination. The DNA of the CDR3 is TGTGCCAGCAGCCCACGAGGGACAGCTAGATCCTACGAGCAGTACTTC. Its translation: CASSPRGTARSYEQYF.